This T cell receptor (beta chain) derives from a study of shared clonotypes between healthy human individuals. This CDR3 comprises 18 residues. Germline V gene sequence: CDR1 LNHDA, CDR2 SQIVND (reference sequence). V dropped 3 bases and J dropped 1; count of bases not matched to a gene: 11. The assay was immunoSEQ multiplex PCR, and TCRdb's table has in-frame clones only and misses some. The sample records about 1.5 million clones, 95% to 97% being singletons. This clone came up once. The specimen was naive CD4+ T cells sorted from blood. Subset here: CD45RA+ positively selected. This receptor was taken from a man aged 25-45 years in good health. The J gene is TRBJ2-3, the V gene TRBV19, with TRBD2 matching 9 bases. The CDR3 sequence is CASSIVSGSGRGTDTQYF. Written as DNA, the CDR3 is TGTGCCAGTAGTATCGTTAGCGGGAGTGGTAGAGGCACAGATACGCAGTATTTT.